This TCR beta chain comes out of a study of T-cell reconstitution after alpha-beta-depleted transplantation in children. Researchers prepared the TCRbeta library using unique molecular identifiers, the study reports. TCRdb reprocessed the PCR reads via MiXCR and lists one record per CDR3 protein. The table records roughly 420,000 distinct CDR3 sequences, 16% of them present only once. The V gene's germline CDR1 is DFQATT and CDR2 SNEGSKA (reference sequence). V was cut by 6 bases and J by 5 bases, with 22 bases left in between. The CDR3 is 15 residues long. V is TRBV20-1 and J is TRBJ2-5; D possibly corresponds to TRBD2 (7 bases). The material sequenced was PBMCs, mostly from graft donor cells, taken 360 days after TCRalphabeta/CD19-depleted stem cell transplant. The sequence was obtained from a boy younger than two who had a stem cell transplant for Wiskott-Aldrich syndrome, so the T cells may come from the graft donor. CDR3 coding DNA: TGCAGTGCAAATGCCTTGTGGGGGGGCCTGGAGACCCAGTACTTC. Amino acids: CSANALWGGLETQYF.